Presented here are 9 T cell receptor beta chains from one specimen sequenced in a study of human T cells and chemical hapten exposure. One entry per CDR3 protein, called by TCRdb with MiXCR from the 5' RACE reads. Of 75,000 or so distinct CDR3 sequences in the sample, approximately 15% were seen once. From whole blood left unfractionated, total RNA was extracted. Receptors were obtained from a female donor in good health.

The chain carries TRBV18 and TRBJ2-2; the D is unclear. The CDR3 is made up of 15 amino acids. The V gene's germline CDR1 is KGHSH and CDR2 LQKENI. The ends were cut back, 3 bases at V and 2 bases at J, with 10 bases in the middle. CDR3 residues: CASSPSRRNTGELFF. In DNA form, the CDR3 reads TGTGCCAGCTCACCGAGTAGGAGAAACACCGGGGAGCTGTTTTTT.

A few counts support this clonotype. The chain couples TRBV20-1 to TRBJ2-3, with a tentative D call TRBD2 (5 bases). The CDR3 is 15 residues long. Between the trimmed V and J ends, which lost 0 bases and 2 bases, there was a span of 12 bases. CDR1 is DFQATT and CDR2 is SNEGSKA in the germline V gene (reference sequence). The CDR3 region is CSARDHRGSTDTQYF. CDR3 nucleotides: TGCAGTGCTAGAGATCATCGGGGTTCCACAGATACGCAGTATTTT.

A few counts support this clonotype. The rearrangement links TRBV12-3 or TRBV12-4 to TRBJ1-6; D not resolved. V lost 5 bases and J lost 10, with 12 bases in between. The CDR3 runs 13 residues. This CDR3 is CASSPRSGSPLHF. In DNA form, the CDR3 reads TGTGCCAGCAGTCCGAGATCCGGCTCACCCCTCCACTTT.

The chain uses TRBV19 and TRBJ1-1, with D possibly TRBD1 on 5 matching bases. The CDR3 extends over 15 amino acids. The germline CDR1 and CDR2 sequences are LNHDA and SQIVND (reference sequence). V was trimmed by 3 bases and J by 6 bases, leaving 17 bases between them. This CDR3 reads CASSMGSVGDAEAFF. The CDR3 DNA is TGTGCCAGTAGTATGGGGTCTGTGGGGGACGCTGAAGCTTTCTTT.

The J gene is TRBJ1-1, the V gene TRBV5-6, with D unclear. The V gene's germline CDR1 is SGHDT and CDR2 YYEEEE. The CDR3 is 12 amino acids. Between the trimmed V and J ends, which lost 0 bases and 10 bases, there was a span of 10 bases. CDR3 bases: TGTGCCAGCAGCTTGGAGAGGGTAGGAGCTTTCTTT. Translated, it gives CASSLERVGAFF.

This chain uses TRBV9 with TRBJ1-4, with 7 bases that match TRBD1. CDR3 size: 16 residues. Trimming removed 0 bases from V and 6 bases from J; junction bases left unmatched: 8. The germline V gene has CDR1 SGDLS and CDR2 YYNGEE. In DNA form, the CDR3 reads TGTGCCAGCAGCGTAGCCTTTGGGCAGGGGGATGAAAAACTGTTTTTT. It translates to CASSVAFGQGDEKLFF.

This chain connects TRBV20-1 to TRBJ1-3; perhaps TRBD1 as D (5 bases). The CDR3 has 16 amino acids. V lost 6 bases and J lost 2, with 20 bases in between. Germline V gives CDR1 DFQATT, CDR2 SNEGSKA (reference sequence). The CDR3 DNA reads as TGCAGTGCATGGGACGGGGCTCGGTTTACTGGAAACACCATATATTTT. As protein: CSAWDGARFTGNTIYF.

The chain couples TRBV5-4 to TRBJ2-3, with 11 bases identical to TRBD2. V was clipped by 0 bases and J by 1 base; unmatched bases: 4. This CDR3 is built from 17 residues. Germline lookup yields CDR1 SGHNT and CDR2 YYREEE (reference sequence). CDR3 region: CASSLAATSGGTDTQYF. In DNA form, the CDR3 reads TGTGCCAGCAGCTTGGCTGCGACTAGCGGGGGCACAGATACGCAGTATTTT.

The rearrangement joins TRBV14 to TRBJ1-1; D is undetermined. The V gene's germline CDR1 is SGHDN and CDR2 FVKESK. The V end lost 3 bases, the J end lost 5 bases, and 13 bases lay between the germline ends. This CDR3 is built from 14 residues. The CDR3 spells CASSHTDLETEAFF. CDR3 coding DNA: TGTGCCAGCAGCCACACCGACCTGGAAACTGAAGCTTTCTTT.